Included here is one T cell receptor beta chain sequence, with context. Antigen unknown. These data belong to a study of OX40 agonist ivuxolimab in advanced cancers. The overall study: With a range of roughly 23 to 79, age averaged 60 years, and around 80% were male. Study-wide points: Relative to CD4+ cells, CD8+ T cells on average had more expanded clones.

V shed 10 bases and J shed 5 bases, with 12 bases lying between them. The germline CDR1 and CDR2 sequences are MNHEY and SVGAGI. This CDR3 is 12 amino acids long. Assay: immunoSEQ multiplex PCR; the TCRdb copy retains only in-frame clones and omits some. In the table there are some 100,000 clones, about 92% of which are singletons. Sequences were derived from CD4+ or CD8+ T cells sorted from blood, sampled in a trial of the OX40 agonist ivuxolimab. This TCR was recovered from an adult with an advanced solid tumor such as melanoma, head and neck, liver or kidney cancer. The chain links TRBV6-5 to TRBJ2-1, with D possibly called TRBD1 or TRBD2 (5 bases each). The CDR3 is CATLGANNEQFF. CDR3 DNA sequence: TGTGCCACGCTCGGGGCAAACAATGAGCAGTTCTTC.